These 8 T cell receptor beta chains share one sample of origin, sequenced in a study of blood T cell repertoires in COVID-19. Only in-frame clones appear in the TCRdb table, and some are missing; sequencing was by immunoSEQ multiplex PCR. The sample has 250,000 to 350,000 clones, 70% to 90% seen once; the top ten hold over 5%. Input material: peripheral blood. The receptors originated from a woman aged 45-65 years with COVID-19, enrolled during active disease.

The rearrangement links TRBV6-2 or TRBV6-3 to TRBJ1-5; D ambiguous. The CDR3 extends over 14 amino acids. Germline CDR1 and CDR2: MNHEY and SVGEGT. Trimming shortened V by 5 bases and J by 3 bases, and 11 bases separated the two germline ends. In nucleotides, the CDR3 is TGTGCCAGCAGTAAAATCAGGAACAATCAGCCCCAGCATTTT. Translated: CASSKIRNNQPQHF.

V and J are TRBV28 and TRBJ2-2; 10 positions agree with TRBD1. From germline, CDR1 is MDHEN and CDR2 SYDVKM. V lost 4 bases and J lost 1; bases outside the gene matches: 6. The CDR3 is made up of 17 amino acids. The CDR3 coding sequence is TGTGCCAGCAGTTCTGGACAGGGGGTTGGGAACACCGGGGAGCTGTTTTTT. This translates into CASSSGQGVGNTGELFF.

The gene calls are TRBV15 and TRBJ2-7; weak D call: TRBD1 (6 bases). CDR1 LNHNV and CDR2 YYDKDF come from the germline V gene (reference sequence). The germline V and J ends were trimmed by 0 bases and 3 bases, with 9 bases remaining between them. The CDR3 extends over 14 amino acids. CDR3: CATSRDYRVYEQYF. The DNA of the CDR3 is TGTGCCACCAGCAGAGATTACAGGGTCTACGAGCAGTACTTC.

The chain recombines TRBV27 with TRBJ2-5; 7 nucleotides agree with TRBD1. This CDR3 region has 17 residues. V shed 2 bases, J shed 0 bases, and the junction held 9 bases outside the gene matches. Germline V gene data show CDR1 as MNHEY and CDR2 as SMNVEV (reference sequence). CDR3 protein: CASSLLYRGYNQETQYF. The CDR3 DNA reads TGTGCCAGCAGTTTACTTTACAGGGGTTATAACCAAGAGACCCAGTACTTC.

This clone has more than one count but fewer than ten. The V and J genes are TRBV10-2 and TRBJ2-1; D is possibly TRBD2 (6 bases). CDR1 WSHSY and CDR2 SAAADI come from the germline V gene. The length of the CDR3 is 13 residues. V lost 5 bases to trimming and J lost 5 bases, with 10 bases between them. The CDR3 DNA is TGCGCCAGCAGTTCGGGAGTTAACAATGAGCAGTTCTTC. Encoded protein: CASSSGVNNEQFF.

V is TRBV5-6 and J is TRBJ1-1; D is uncertain. V was pared by 0 bases and J by 5 bases, with 11 bases between. This CDR3 is 14 amino acids long. CDR1 SGHDT and CDR2 YYEEEE come from the germline V gene. CDR3 region: CASSLVAGRTEAFF. The CDR3 DNA is TGTGCCAGCAGCTTGGTTGCGGGAAGGACTGAAGCTTTCTTT.

J is TRBJ2-1 and V is TRBV7-3; the D gene is possibly TRBD2 (6 bases). The ends were cut back, 7 bases at V and 4 bases at J, with 14 bases in the middle. The CDR3 covers 14 residues. The V gene's germline CDR1 is SGHTA and CDR2 FQGTGA. The CDR3 sequence is CASNTGTAYNEQFF. In nucleotides, the CDR3 is TGTGCCAGCAACACCGGGACTGCTTACAATGAGCAGTTCTTC. Supplemented by reference TRBV7-3 and TRBJ2-1, the full variable domain reads GAGVSQTPSNKVTEKGKYVELRCDPISGHTALYWYRQSLGQGPEFLIYFQGTGAADDSGLPNDRFFAVRPEGSVSTLKIQRTERGDSAVYLCASNTGTAYNEQFFGPGTRLTVL.

This chain connects TRBV7-2 to TRBJ2-3; 8 bases line up with TRBD2. There are 14 residues in the CDR3. V lost 6 bases, J lost 0 bases, and 2 bases stayed unmatched. Germline V CDR1 and CDR2: SGHTA, FQGNSA. The CDR3 here is CASRERESTDTQYF. The CDR3 coding sequence is TGTGCCAGCAGGGAGCGGGAGAGCACAGATACGCAGTATTTT. Supplemented by reference TRBV7-2 and TRBJ2-3, the full variable domain reads GAGVSQSPSNKVTEKGKDVELRCDPISGHTALYWYRQSLGQGLEFLIYFQGNSAPDKSGLPSDRFSAERTGGSVSTLTIQRTQQEDSAVYLCASRERESTDTQYFGPGTRLTVL.